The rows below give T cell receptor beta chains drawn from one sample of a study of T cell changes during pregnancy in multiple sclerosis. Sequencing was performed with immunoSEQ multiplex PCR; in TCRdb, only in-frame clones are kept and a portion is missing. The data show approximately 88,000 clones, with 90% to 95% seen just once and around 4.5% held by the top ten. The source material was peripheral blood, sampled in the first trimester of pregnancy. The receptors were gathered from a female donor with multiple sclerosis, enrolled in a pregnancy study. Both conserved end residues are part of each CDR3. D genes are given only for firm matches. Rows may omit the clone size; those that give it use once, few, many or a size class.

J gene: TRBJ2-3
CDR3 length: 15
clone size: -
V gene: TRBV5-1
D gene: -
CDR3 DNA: TGCGCCAGCAGTTGGGGCGGGGGCCGCACAGATACGCAGTATTTT
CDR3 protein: CASSWGGGRTDTQYF

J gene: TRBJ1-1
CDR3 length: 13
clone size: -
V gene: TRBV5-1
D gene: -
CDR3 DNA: TGCGCCAGCAGCCAGGGCCCCAACACTGAAGCTTTCTTT
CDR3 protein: CASSQGPNTEAFF

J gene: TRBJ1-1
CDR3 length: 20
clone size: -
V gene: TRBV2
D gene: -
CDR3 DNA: TGTGCCAGCCAGCCTGCCCAACAGGGTGTGTGGGGGATCATGAACACTGAAGCTTTCTTT
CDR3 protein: CASQPAQQGVWGIMNTEAFF

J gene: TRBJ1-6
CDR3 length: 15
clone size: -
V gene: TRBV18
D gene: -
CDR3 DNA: TGTGCCAGCTCACCACTTCCAGGGGCTAATTCACCCCTCCACTTT
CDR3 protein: CASSPLPGANSPLHF

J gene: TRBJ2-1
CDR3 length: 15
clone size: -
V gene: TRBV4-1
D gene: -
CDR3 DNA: TGCGCCAGCAGCCTTACAGGGTTGTCTCTGGATGAGCAGTTCTTC
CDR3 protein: CASSLTGLSLDEQFF

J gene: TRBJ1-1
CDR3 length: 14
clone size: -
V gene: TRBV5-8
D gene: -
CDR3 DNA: TGTGCCAGCAGCCATGGAACAGTCTCCACTGAAGCTTTCTTT
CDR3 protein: CASSHGTVSTEAFF

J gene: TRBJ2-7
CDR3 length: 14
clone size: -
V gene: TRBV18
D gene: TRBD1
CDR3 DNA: TGTGCCAGCTCACACCCGGGACAGGGGGACGAGCAGTACTTC
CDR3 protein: CASSHPGQGDEQYF

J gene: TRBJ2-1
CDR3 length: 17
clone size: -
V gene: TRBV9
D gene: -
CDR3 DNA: TGTGCCAGCAGCGTACCCAGGGGCGGGGGAGACTACAATGAGCAGTTCTTC
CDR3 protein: CASSVPRGGGDYNEQFF

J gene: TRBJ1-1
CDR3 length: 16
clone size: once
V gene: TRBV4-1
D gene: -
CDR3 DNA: TGCGCCAGCAGCCAAGCCCTGGGAGGGCTAGACACTGAAGCTTTCTTT
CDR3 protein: CASSQALGGLDTEAFF

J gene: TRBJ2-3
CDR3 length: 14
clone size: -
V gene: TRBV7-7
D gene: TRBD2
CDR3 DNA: TGTGCTAGCAGCCCCGGACTAGGCGAAGATACGCAGTATTTT
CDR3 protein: CASSPGLGEDTQYF